This TCR beta chain stems from a study of neurological immune-mediated disorders. TCRdb fed the 5' RACE reads into MiXCR, producing one record per CDR3 protein. The table shows tens of thousands of distinct CDR3 sequences, with 10% to 15% occurring only once. Regarding time point: longitudinal time-point 2. There are many counts of this clonotype. This CDR3 comprises 16 residues. V gave up 3 bases and J gave up 1 base; unmatched junction bases: 5. Sequencing was performed on PBMCs. The chain links TRBV12-3 or TRBV12-4 to TRBJ2-3; 9 positions agree with TRBD1. This TCR came from a middle-aged woman in good health. In nucleotides, the CDR3 is TGTGCCAGCAGTTTTGGGGACAGGGTGCGCACAGATACGCAGTATTTT. It encodes CASSFGDRVRTDTQYF.